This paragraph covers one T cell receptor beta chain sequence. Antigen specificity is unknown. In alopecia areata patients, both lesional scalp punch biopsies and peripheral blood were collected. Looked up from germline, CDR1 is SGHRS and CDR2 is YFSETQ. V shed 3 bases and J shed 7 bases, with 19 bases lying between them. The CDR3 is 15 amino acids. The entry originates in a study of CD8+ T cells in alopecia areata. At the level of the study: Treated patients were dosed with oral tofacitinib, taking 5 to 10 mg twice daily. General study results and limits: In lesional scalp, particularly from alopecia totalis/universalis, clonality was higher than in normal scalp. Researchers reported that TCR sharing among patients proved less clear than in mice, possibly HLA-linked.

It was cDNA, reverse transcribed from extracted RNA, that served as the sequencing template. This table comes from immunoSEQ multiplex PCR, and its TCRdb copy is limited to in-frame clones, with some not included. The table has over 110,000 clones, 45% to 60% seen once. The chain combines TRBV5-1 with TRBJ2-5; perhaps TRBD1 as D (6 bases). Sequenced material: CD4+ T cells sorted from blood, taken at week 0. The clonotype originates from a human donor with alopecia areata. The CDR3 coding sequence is TGCGCCAGCAGCTCGACCACAGGGCTCTCTGGGACCCAGTACTTC. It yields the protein CASSSTTGLSGTQYF.